The rows below give T cell receptor beta chains drawn from one sample of a study of OX40 agonist ivuxolimab in advanced cancers. Here immunoSEQ multiplex PCR was the method, and the copy in TCRdb shows in-frame clones only, minus some. This table has under 75,000 clones, roughly nine tenths appearing once. Material: CD4+ or CD8+ T cells sorted from blood, obtained in a trial of the OX40 agonist ivuxolimab. The receptors shown here come from an adult with an advanced solid tumor such as melanoma, head and neck, liver or kidney cancer. The CDR3 runs from the conserved cysteine through the conserved F or W. D genes are given only for firm matches. Expanded clones are given a class, and other clones once, few, many or no size at all.

clone_size d_call j_call v_call cdr3_nt cdr3_aa
. TRBD1 TRBJ1-1 TRBV23-1 TGCGCCAGCAGTCAATCCGGGACAGGGGAAGACACTGAAGCTTTCTTT CASSQSGTGEDTEAFF
. . TRBJ1-5 TRBV2 TGTGCCAGCAGATCTTGGGGGGACCAGCCCCAGCATTTT CASRSWGDQPQHF
. TRBD2 TRBJ2-7 TRBV5-6 TGTGCCAGCAGCTTCGGACTAGCGGGAGAAACAGCCTACGAGCAGTACTTC CASSFGLAGETAYEQYF
once TRBD2 TRBJ2-7 TRBV4-1 TGCGCCAGCAGCTTCCTAGCGGGGCCCTACGAGCAGTACTTC CASSFLAGPYEQYF
once TRBD2 TRBJ2-3 TRBV4-3 TGCGCCAGCAGCCAGGCGGGAGTCGTTACAGATACGCAGTATTTT CASSQAGVVTDTQYF
once TRBD1 TRBJ1-1 TRBV19 TGTGCCAGTAGTATCCCGGACAGGGAAGATTGGGACACTGAAGCTTTCTTT CASSIPDREDWDTEAFF
medium-sized . TRBJ2-1 TRBV27 TGTGCCAGCAGTTTATCATCCAGCTTGGTTGAGCAGTTCTTC CASSLSSSLVEQFF
. . TRBJ2-5 TRBV6-1 TGTGCCAGCAGGGTCCTTGGGGGAGAGACCCAGTACTTC CASRVLGGETQYF
. . TRBJ2-7 TRBV21-1 TGTGCCAGCCATCATAGACAGGGGGCCTACGAGCAGTACTTC CASHHRQGAYEQYF
. . TRBJ2-5 TRBV6-6 TGTGCCAGCGCCCTTTGGGCGCAAGAGACCCAGTACTTC CASALWAQETQYF
. TRBD2 TRBJ2-5 TRBV27 TGTGCCAGCAGTTTAACCAGCGGGATAGAAGAGACCCAGTACTTC CASSLTSGIEETQYF
once . TRBJ1-6 TRBV29-1 TGCAGCTCTCGGTCCAACTATAATTCACCCCTCCACTTT CSSRSNYNSPLHF
. TRBD1 TRBJ1-4 TRBV7-2 TGTGCCAGCAGCTTCGGGACAGGGGGCTCTGAAAAACTGTTTTTT CASSFGTGGSEKLFF
once . TRBJ2-7 TRBV5-1 TGCGCCAGCAGCTCCGCGGACTCCTCCTACGAGCAGTACTTC CASSSADSSYEQYF
. TRBD2 TRBJ2-1 TRBV7-8 TGTGCCAGCAGCTTACAAGGACTAGTCAATGAGCAGTTCTTC CASSLQGLVNEQFF
. . TRBJ2-7 TRBV18 TGTGCCAGCTCACGACCCGCCGGACAACCTACTAGGGAGCAGTACTTC CASSRPAGQPTREQYF
. TRBD1 TRBJ2-7 TRBV9 TGTGCCAGCAGCCCTCGGGACAGGGACGAGCAGTACTTC CASSPRDRDEQYF
. TRBD1 TRBJ2-7 TRBV28 TGTGCCAGCAGTCAGGGACAGGGGGCTTACGAGCAGTACTTC CASSQGQGAYEQYF
. . TRBJ2-7 TRBV5-5 TGTGCCAGCAGCCTTAAGGGCTCCTACGAGCAGTACTTC CASSLKGSYEQYF
. . TRBJ2-1 TRBV4-3 TGCGCCAGCAGCCAAGAAGGGGGTTACAATGAGCAGTTCTTC CASSQEGGYNEQFF
. . TRBJ1-5 TRBV2 TGTGCCAGCAGTGAAGAGGATCAGCCCCAGCATTTT CASSEEDQPQHF
. TRBD2 TRBJ2-7 TRBV28 TGTGCCAGCAGTTTATATAGGGAGGGCAGTTTCTACGAGCAGTACTTC CASSLYREGSFYEQYF
. . TRBJ2-2 TRBV28 TGTGCCAGCAGTTTATACACCGGGGAGCTGTTTTTT CASSLYTGELFF
. . TRBJ2-2 TRBV7-6 TGTGCCAGCAGCGACCAGCGCACCGGGGAGCTGTTTTTT CASSDQRTGELFF